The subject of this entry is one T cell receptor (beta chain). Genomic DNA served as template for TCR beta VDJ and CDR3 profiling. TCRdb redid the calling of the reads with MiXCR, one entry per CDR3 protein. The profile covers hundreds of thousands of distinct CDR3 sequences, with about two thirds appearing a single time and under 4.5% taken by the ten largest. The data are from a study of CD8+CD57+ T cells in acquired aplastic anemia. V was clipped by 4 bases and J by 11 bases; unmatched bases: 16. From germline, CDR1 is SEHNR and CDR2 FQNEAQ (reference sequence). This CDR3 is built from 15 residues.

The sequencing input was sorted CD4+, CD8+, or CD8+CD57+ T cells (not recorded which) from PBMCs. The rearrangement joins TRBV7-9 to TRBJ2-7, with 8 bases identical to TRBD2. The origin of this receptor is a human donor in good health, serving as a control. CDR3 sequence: CASSSAGGGAVYEYF. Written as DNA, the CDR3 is TGTGCCAGCAGCTCTGCCGGGGGGGGCGCGGTCTACGAGTACTTC.